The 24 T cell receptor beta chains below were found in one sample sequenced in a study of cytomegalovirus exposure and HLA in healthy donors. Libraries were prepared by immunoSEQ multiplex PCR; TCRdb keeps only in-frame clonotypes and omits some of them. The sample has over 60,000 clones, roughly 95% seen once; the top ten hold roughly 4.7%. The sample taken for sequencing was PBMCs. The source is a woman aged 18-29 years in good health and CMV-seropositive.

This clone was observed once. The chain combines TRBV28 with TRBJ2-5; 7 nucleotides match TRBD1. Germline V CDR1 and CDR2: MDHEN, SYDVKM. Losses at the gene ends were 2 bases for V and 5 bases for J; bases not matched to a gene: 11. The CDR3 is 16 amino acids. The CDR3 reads CASSLGYRGIGETQYF. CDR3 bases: TGTGCCAGCAGTTTAGGTTACAGGGGAATCGGGGAGACCCAGTACTTC.

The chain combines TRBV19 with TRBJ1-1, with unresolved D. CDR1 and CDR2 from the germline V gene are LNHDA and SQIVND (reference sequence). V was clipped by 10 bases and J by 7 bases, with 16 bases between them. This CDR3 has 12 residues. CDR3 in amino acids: CATHGEVYEAFF. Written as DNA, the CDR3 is TGTGCCACACACGGGGAGGTCTATGAAGCTTTCTTT.

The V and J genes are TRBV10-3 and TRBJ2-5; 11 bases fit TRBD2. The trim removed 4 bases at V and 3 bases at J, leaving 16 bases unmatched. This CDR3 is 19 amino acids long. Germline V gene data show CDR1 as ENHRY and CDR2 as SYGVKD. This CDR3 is CAISGGLAGGFSLEETQYF. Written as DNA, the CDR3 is TGTGCCATCAGTGGTGGCCTAGCGGGAGGTTTTTCGTTAGAAGAGACCCAGTACTTC.

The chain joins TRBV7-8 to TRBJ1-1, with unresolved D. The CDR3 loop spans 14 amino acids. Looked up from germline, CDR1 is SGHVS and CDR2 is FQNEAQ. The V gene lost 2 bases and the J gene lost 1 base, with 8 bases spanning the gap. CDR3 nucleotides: TGTGCCAGCAGCTTAAGTCCGGGGAACACTGAAGCTTTCTTT. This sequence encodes CASSLSPGNTEAFF.

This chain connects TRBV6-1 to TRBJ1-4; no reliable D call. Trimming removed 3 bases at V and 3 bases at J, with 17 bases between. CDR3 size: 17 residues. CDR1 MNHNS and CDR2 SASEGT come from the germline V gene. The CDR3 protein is CASSDPTNGRANEKLFF. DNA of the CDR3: TGTGCCAGCAGTGATCCGACAAATGGGCGGGCTAATGAAAAACTGTTTTTT.

The CDR3 region has the DNA TGTGCCAGCAGCACAACGGGACAGACCACAGATACGCAGTATTTT. As protein: CASSTTGQTTDTQYF. The chain employs TRBV9 and TRBJ2-3; 7 bases match TRBD1. Trimming removed 4 bases from V and 2 bases from J; junction bases left unmatched: 7. Germline loops: CDR1 SGDLS, CDR2 YYNGEE. There are 15 residues in the CDR3.

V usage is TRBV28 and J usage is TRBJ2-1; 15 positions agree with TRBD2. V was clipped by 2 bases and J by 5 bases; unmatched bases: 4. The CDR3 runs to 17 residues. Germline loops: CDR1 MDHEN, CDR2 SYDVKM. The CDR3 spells CASSLRTSGRADNEQFF. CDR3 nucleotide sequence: TGTGCCAGCAGTTTACGGACTAGCGGGAGGGCCGACAATGAGCAGTTCTTC. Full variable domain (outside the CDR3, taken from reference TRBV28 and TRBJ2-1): DVKVTQSSRYLVKRTGEKVFLECVQDMDHENMFWYRQDPGLGLRLIYFSYDVKMKEKGDIPEGYSVSREKKERFSLILESASTNQTSMYLCASSLRTSGRADNEQFFGPGTRLTVL.

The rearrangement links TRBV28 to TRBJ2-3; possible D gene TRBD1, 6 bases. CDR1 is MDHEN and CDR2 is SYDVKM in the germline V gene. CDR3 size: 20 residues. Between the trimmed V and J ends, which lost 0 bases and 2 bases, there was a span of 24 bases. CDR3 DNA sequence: TGTGCCAGCAGTTTATGGGGGGCTAGGGTAGGAGCGGAGCCCACAGATACGCAGTATTTT. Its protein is CASSLWGARVGAEPTDTQYF.

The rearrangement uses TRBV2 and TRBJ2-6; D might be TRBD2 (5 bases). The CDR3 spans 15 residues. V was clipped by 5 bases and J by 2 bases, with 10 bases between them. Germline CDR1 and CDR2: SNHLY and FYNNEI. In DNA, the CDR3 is TGTGCCAGCAGTCCGCTCGGGGCTGGGGCCAACGTCCTGACTTTC. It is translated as CASSPLGAGANVLTF.

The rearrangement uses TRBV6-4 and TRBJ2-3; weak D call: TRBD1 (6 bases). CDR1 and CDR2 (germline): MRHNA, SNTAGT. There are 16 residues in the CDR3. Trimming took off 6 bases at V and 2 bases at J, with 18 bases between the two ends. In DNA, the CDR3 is TGTGCCAGCAGCGAGGGCAGGTACAGGGACACAGATACGCAGTATTTT. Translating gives CASSEGRYRDTDTQYF.

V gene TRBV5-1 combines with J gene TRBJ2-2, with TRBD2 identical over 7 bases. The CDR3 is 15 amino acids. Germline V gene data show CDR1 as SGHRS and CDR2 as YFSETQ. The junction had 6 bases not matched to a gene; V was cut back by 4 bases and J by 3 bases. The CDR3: CASSLPGGYTGELFF. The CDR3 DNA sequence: TGCGCCAGCAGCCTTCCGGGAGGCTACACCGGGGAGCTGTTTTTT.

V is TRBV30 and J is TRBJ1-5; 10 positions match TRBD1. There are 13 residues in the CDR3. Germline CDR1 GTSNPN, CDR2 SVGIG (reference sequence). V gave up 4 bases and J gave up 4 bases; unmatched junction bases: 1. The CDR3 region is CAWTGQGNQPQHF. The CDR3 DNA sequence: TGTGCCTGGACGGGACAGGGGAATCAGCCCCAGCATTTT.

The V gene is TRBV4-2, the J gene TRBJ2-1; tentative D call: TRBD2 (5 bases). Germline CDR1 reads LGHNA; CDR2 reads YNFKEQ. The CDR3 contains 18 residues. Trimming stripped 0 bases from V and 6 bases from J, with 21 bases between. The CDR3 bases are TGTGCCAGCAGCCAAGAAGGGCTAGCCCTCATCACGGGCAATGAGCAGTTCTTC. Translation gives CASSQEGLALITGNEQFF.

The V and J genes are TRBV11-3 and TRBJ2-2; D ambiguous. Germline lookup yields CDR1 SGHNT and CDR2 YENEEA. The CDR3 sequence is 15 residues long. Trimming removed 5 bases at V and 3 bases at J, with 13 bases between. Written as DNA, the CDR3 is TGTGCCAGCAGCCCCCCCTGGGCGCACACCGGGGAGCTGTTTTTT. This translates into CASSPPWAHTGELFF.

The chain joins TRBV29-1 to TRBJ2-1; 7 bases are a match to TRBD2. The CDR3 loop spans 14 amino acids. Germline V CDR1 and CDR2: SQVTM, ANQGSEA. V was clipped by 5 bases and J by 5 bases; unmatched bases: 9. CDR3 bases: TGCAGCGTTAGAACGGCGGGAGTCCACAATGAGCAGTTCTTC. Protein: CSVRTAGVHNEQFF.

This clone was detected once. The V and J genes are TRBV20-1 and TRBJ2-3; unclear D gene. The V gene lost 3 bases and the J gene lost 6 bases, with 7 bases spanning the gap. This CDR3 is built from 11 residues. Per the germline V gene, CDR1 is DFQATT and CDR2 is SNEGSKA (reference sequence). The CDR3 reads CSASSLDTQYF. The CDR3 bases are TGCAGTGCTAGTTCTCTGGATACGCAGTATTTT.

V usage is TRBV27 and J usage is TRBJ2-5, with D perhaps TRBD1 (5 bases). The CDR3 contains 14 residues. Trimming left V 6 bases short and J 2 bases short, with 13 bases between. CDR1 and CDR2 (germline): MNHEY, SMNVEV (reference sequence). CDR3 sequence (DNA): TGTGCCAGCAGGGGGCTAGAGGAACAAGAGACCCAGTACTTC. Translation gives CASRGLEEQETQYF.

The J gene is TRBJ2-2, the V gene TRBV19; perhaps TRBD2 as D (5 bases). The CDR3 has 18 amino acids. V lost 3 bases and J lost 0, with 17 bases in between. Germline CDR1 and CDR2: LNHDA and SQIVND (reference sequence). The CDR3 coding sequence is TGTGCCAGTAGTATGGACGGGGTAGCGATCGCGAACACCGGGGAGCTGTTTTTT. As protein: CASSMDGVAIANTGELFF.

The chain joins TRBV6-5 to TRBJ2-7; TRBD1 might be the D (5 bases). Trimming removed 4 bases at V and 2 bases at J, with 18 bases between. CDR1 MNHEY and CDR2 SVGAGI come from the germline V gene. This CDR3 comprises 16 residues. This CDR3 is CASSSTRTTRTYEQYF. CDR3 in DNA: TGTGCCAGCAGTTCGACCCGGACAACTCGAACCTACGAGCAGTACTTC.

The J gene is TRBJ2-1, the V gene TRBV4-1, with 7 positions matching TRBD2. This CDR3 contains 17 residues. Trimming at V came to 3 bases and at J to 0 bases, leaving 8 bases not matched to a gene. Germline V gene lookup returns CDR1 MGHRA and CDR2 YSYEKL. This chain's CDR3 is CASSQLSGANSYNEQFF. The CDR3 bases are TGCGCCAGCAGCCAGTTAAGCGGGGCGAACTCCTACAATGAGCAGTTCTTC.

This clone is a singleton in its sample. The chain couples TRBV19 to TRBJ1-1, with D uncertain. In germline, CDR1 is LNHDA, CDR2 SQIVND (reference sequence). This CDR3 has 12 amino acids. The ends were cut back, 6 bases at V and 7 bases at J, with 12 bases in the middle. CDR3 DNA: TGTGCCAGTAGCGCGCTCGGGGTTGAAGCTTTCTTT. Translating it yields CASSALGVEAFF.

The CDR3 bases are TGTGCCAGCAGCGTGGGACAGGGTGGTTTCTACGAGCAGTACTTC. It is translated as CASSVGQGGFYEQYF. The chain carries TRBV9 and TRBJ2-7; 9 bases agree with TRBD1. Germline-derived CDR1 and CDR2 are SGDLS and YYNGEE. This CDR3 is 15 amino acids long. J gave up 3 bases and V 2 bases, and 6 bases lay outside the gene matches.

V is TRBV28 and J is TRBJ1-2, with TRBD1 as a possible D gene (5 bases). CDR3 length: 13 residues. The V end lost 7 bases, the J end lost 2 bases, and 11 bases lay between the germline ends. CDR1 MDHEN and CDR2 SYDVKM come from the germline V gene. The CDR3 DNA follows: TGTGCCAGCACCGTAGGGGCGAACTATGGCTACACCTTC. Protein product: CASTVGANYGYTF.

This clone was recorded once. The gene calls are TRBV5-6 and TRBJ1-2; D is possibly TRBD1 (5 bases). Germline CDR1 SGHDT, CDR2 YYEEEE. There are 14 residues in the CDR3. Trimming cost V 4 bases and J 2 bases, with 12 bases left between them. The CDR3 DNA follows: TGTGCCAGCAGCCCGGCGGGGCTGAACTATGGCTACACCTTC. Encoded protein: CASSPAGLNYGYTF.